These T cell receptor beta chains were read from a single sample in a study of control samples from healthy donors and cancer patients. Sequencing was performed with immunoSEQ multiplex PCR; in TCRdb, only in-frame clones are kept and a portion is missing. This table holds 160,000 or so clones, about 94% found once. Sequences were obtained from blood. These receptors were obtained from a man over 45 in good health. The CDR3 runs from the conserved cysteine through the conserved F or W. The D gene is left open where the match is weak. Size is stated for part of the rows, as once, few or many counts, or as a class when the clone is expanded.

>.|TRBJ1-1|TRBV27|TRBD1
TGTGCCAGCAGTGCCCGACAGGGGGCGGAGAACACTGAAGCTTTCTTT
CASSARQGAENTEAFF
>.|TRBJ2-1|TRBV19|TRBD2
TGTGCCAGTAGTATAGATTCCCTAGCGGGAGCTAAGCAGTTCTTC
CASSIDSLAGAKQFF
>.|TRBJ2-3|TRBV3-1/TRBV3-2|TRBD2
TGTGCCAGCAGCCAAGGAATTGGGTCTAGCGGGAGAATAACAGATACGCAGTATTTT
CASSQGIGSSGRITDTQYF
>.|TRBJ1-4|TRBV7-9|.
TGTGCCAGCAGCTTAGCTGCAACTAATGAAAAACTGTTTTTT
CASSLAATNEKLFF
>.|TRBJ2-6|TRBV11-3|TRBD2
TGTGCCAGCAGTCAATCGGGAGGGGCTGGGGCCAACGTCCTGACTTTC
CASSQSGGAGANVLTF
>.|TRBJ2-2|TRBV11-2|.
TGTGCCAGCAGCTTGGTAAAAAGCGCCTACCGGTTCGAGACCGGGGAGCTGTTTTTT
CASSLVKSAYRFETGELFF
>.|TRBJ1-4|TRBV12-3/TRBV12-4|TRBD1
TGTGCCAGCAGCCCACAGGGGCCAGGAAAACTGTTTTTT
CASSPQGPGKLFF
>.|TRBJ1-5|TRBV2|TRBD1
TGTGCCAGCAGTTGGCAGGGGGCCTGGAATCAGCCCCAGCATTTT
CASSWQGAWNQPQHF
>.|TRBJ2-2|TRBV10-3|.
TGTGCCATCAGCGAGGCGAGTCTCGAGCTGTTTTTT
CAISEASLELFF
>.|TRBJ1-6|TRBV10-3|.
TGTGCCACCTCGGTAGGGCAAGGCGAGGACAAACGGGGATCCCCCCTCCACTTT
CATSVGQGEDKRGSPLHF
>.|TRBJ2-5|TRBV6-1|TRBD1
TGTGCCAGCAGTGAAGCAACGGGACAGGGGGCTGAGACCCAGTACTTC
CASSEATGQGAETQYF
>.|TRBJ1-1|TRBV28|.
TGTGCCAGCAGTCAGGCAGGGCCGGGGACTGAAGCTTTCTTT
CASSQAGPGTEAFF
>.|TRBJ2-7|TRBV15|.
TGTGCCACCAGCAGAGACGGGACCTACGAGCAGTACTTC
CATSRDGTYEQYF
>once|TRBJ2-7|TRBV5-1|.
TGCGCCAGCAGCTTGGGCGGTAGCGTAGCCTACGAGCAGTACTTC
CASSLGGSVAYEQYF
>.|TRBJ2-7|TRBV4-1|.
TGCGCCAGCAGCCAAGATCGGAGCCCTGGGGGCGAGCAGTACTTC
CASSQDRSPGGEQYF
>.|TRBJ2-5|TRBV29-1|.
TGCAGCGCCGACCAGGGGTCACAAGAGACCCAGTACTTC
CSADQGSQETQYF
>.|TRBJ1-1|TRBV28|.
TGTGCCAGCAGTTCCTCTAAGGGTATGCGGACTGAAGCTTTCTTT
CASSSSKGMRTEAFF
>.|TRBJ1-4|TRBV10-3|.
TGTGCCATCAGTGAAGGGGTCCAGGGAGGGGCAACTAATGAAAAACTGTTTTTT
CAISEGVQGGATNEKLFF
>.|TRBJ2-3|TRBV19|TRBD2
TGTGCCAGTAGTATGTCTAGCGGGAGGATCACAGATACGCAGTATTTT
CASSMSSGRITDTQYF